This entry is about one T cell receptor (beta chain). Clones were sequenced by immunoSEQ multiplex PCR, and TCRdb holds only the in-frame ones, with some missing. This sample has 390,000 or so clones, with over 75% found just once. The sample originates from a study of blood T cell repertoires in COVID-19. V was pared by 3 bases and J by 9 bases, with 15 bases between. CDR1 MNHEY and CDR2 SVGAGI come from the germline V gene. This CDR3 comprises 15 residues. Among Cohort 3 donors, those recovered had two negative PCRs, clearance, or symptom resolution. This sequence originates from a man younger than 30 who had recovered from COVID-19. The chain recombines TRBV6-5 with TRBJ1-6; D not resolved. Sequencing was done on a sample of PBMCs or T cells enriched from blood (not recorded which). CDR3 DNA: TGTGCCAGCAGTTATAAGCGGGAAATTCGTTCACCCCTCCACTTT. Protein: CASSYKREIRSPLHF.